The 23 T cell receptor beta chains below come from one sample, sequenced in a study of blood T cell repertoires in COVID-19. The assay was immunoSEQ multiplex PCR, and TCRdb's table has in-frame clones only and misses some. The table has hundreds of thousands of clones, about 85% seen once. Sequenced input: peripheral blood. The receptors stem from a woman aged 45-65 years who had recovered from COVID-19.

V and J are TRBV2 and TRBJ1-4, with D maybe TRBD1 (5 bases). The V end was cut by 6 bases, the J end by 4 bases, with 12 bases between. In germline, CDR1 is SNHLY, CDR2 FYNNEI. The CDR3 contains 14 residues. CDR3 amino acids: CASREWRGNEKLFF. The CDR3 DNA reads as TGTGCCAGCAGGGAATGGAGGGGTAATGAAAAACTGTTTTTT.

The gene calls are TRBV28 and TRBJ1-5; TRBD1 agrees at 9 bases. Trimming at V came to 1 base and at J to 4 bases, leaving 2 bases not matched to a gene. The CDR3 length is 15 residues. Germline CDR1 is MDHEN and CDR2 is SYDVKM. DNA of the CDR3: TGTGCCAGCAGTTTATACAGGGGGCTGAATCAGCCCCAGCATTTT. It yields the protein CASSLYRGLNQPQHF. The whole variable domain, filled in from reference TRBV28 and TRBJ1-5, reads DVKVTQSSRYLVKRTGEKVFLECVQDMDHENMFWYRQDPGLGLRLIYFSYDVKMKEKGDIPEGYSVSREKKERFSLILESASTNQTSMYLCASSLYRGLNQPQHFGDGTRLSIL.

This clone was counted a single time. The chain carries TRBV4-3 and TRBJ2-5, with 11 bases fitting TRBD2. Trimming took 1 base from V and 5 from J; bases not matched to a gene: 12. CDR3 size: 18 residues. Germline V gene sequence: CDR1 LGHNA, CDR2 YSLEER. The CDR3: CASSQGLAGIPGSETQYF. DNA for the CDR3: TGCGCCAGCAGCCAAGGACTAGCGGGAATACCAGGGTCGGAGACCCAGTACTTC.

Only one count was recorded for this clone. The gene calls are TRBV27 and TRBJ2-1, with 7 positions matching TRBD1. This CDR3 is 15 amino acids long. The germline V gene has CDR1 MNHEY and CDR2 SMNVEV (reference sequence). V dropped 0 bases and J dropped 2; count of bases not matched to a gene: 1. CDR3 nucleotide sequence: TGTGCCAGCAGTTTATCGACAGGGACCTACAATGAGCAGTTCTTC. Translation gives CASSLSTGTYNEQFF.

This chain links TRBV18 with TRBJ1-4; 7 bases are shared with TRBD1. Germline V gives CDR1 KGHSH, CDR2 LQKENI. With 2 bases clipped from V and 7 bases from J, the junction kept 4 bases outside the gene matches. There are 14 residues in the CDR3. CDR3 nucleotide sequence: TGTGCCAGCTCACCAAACAGGGGCGTTGAAAAACTGTTTTTT. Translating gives CASSPNRGVEKLFF.

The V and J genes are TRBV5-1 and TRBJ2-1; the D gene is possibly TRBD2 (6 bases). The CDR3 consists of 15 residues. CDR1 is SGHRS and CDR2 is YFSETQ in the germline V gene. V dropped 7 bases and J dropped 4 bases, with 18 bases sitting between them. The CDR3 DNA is TGCGCCAGCCAACCAAACCAACGGGGGTACAATGAGCAGTTCTTC. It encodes CASQPNQRGYNEQFF.

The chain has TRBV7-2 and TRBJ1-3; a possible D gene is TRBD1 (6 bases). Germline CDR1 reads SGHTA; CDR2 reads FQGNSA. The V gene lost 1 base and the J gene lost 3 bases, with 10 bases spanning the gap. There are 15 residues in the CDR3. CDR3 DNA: TGTGCCAGCAGCTTAGTCAGGGGACATGGAAACACCATATATTTT. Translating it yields CASSLVRGHGNTIYF.

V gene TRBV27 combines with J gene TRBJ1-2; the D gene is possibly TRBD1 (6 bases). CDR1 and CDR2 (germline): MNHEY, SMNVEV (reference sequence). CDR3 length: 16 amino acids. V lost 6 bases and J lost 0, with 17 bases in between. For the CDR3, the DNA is TGTGCCAGCAGATACTGGACAGACGAAACTAACTATGGCTACACCTTC. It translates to CASRYWTDETNYGYTF.

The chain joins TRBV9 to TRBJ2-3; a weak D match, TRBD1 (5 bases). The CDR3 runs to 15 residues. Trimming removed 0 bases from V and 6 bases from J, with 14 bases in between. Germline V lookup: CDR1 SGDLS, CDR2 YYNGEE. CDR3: CASSVVGMGRDTQYF. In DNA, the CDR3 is TGTGCCAGCAGCGTAGTGGGGATGGGGCGTGATACGCAGTATTTT. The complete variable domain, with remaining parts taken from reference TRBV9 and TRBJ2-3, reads DSGVTQTPKHLITATGQRVTLRCSPRSGDLSVYWYQQSLDQGLQFLIQYYNGEERAKGNILERFSAQQFPDLHSELNLSSLELGDSALYFCASSVVGMGRDTQYFGPGTRLTVL.

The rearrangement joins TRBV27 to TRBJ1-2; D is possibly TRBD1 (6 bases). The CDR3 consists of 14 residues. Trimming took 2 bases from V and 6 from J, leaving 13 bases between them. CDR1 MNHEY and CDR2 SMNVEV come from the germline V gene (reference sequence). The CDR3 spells CASSLNSYRDGYTF. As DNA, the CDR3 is TGTGCCAGCAGTTTAAACTCTTACAGGGATGGCTACACCTTC.

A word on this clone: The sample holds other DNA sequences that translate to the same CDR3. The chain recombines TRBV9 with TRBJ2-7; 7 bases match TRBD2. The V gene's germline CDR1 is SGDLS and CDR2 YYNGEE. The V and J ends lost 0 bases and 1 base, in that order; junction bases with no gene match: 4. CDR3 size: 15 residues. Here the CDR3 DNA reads TGTGCCAGCAGCGTAGAGGGCGGGGGTTCCTACGAGCAGTACTTC. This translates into CASSVEGGGSYEQYF.

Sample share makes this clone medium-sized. CDR3: CASSDSSSNQPQHF. The CDR3 DNA follows: TGTGCCAGCAGTGACTCGTCGAGCAATCAGCCCCAGCATTTT. The chain is built from TRBV6-4 and TRBJ1-5; D unresolved. Germline CDR1 reads MRHNA; CDR2 reads SNTAGT. Trimming left V 0 bases short and J 1 base short, with 4 bases between. The CDR3 runs 14 residues.

The DNA of the CDR3 is TGTGCCAGCACCCTCACGACTAGCAAGGCTGAGACCCAGTACTTC. Translation gives CASTLTTSKAETQYF. The rearrangement uses TRBV28 and TRBJ2-5; TRBD2 matches at 7 bases. V shed 7 bases, J shed 5 bases, and the junction held 13 bases outside the gene matches. Germline V lookup: CDR1 MDHEN, CDR2 SYDVKM. There are 15 residues in the CDR3.

DNA for the CDR3: TGTGCCACCAGCGGAGCAGGGGGCTACTATGGCTACACCTTC. It codes for CATSGAGGYYGYTF. This rearrangement joins TRBV15 to TRBJ1-2; 8 bases agree with TRBD1. The CDR3 covers 14 residues. The germline gives CDR1 LNHNV, CDR2 YYDKDF (reference sequence). Trimming cost V 5 bases and J 3 bases; bases outside gene matches: 5.

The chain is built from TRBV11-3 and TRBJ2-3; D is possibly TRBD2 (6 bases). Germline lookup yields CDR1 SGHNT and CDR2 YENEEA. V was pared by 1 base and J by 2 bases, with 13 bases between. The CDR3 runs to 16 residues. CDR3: CASSLGGTTITDTQYF. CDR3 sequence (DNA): TGTGCCAGCAGCTTAGGCGGGACCACTATCACAGATACGCAGTATTTT.

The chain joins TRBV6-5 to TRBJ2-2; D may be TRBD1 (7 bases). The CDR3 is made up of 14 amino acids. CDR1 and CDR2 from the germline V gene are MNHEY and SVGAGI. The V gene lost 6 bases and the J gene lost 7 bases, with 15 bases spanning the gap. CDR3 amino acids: CASRRQGGNGELFF. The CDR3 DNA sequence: TGTGCCAGCAGGAGACAGGGAGGAAACGGGGAGCTGTTTTTT.

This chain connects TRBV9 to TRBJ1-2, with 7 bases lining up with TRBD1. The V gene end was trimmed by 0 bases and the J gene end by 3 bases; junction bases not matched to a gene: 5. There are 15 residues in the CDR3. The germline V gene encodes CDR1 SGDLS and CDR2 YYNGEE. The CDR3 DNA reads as TGTGCCAGCAGCGTAGCACAGGGGTGGGACTATGGCTACACCTTC. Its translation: CASSVAQGWDYGYTF.

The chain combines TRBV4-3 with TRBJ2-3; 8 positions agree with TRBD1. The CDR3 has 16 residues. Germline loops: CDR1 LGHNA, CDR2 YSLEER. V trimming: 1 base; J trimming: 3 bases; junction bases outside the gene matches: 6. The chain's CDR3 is CASSQAGRGLTDTQYF. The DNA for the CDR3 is TGCGCCAGCAGCCAAGCAGGCAGGGGGCTTACAGATACGCAGTATTTT.

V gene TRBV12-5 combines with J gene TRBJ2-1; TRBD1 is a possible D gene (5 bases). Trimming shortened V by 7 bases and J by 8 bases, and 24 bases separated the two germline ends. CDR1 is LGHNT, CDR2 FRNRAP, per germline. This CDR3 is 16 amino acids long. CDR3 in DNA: TGTGCTAGTGAAATGACAGCAACCTCCTTTGTTCATGAGCAGTTCTTC. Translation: CASEMTATSFVHEQFF.

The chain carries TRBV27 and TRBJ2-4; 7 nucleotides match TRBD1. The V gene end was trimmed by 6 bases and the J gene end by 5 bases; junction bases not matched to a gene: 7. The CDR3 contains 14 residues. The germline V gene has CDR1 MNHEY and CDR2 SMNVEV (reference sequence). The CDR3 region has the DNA TGTGCCAGCAGCCTCAGGGGGTGGGAAAACATTCAGTACTTC. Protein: CASSLRGWENIQYF.

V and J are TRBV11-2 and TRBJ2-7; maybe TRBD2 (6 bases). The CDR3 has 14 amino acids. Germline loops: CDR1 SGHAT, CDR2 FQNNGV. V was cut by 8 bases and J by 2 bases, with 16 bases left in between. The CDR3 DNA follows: TGTGCCAGCGGCCCCGGGACTCGCCCCTACGAGCAGTACTTC. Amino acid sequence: CASGPGTRPYEQYF.

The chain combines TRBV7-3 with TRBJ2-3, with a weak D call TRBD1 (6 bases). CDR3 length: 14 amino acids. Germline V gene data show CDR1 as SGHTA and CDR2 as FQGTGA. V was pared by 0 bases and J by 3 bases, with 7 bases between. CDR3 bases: TGTGCCAGCAGCTTAACCAGGGGAACAGATACGCAGTATTTT. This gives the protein CASSLTRGTDTQYF.

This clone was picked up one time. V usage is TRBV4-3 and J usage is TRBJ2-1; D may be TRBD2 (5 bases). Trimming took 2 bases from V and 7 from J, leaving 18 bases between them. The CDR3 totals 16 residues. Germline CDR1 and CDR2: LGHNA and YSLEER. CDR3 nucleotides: TGCGCCAGCAGCCAAACGGTGCAGGCGGGTCGAAATGAGCAGTTCTTC. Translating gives CASSQTVQAGRNEQFF.